Sequencing of this T cell receptor beta chain was carried out in a study of blood T cell repertoires in COVID-19 (TCRdb year 2020). For the study in its entirety: Collaborator samples came from the United States, Italy and Spain and covered acute and convalescent phases of COVID-19. Where HLA class I and class II types were available, the types were taken from metadata supplied by the sample provider, not from assay-based typing. A freely available public database, intended as a resource for researchers studying the immune response to SARS-CoV-2, is where the repertoires were released. Samples were obtained from the ongoing ImmuneRACE study (first 160 participants) and from over 1,000 subjects provided by 6 global collaborators. Subjects who had been exposed to COVID-19, were actively infected with it, or had recovered from it provided the deeply sampled blood TCRbeta repertoires that made up the dataset. Nearly every sample came with metadata listing a de-identified subject ID, COVID-19 status, age in years and sex. The prospective study material was composed of cDNA or gDNA derived from T cells, B-cell-depleted T cells, or PBMCs. Paper-wide results and their limitations: Clinical and demographic metadata were provided uncurated, with the amount varying by source and participant.

The collaborating institutions used their own protocols to collect whole blood in K2EDTA tubes. Collaborator samples were shipped for TCRbeta analysis as frozen whole blood, isolated PBMCs, or DNA extracted from either sample type. This clone occurred once. Its antigen is still unknown. No base quality information exists; no much larger clone differs at one position. TCRbeta CDR3 regions were amplified from genomic DNA by means of the immunoSEQ Assay, a bias-controlled multiplex PCR. The study's processing was this. Nucleated cell counts per sample were estimated from amplification of reference gene primers within the assay. To quantify the absolute abundance of each unique TCRbeta CDR3 rearrangement, sequence reads were collapsed and filtered. For each sample, productive Simpson clonality was calculated as the square root of Simpson's diversity index across productive rearrangements. Drawn from immuneACCESS, this table holds only the in-frame rearrangements with V and J called that TCRdb kept. Clones are partly lost; checked studies trace under half to an unresolved V gene and leave the rest unexplained. Clone size and the V and J calls come from that table; the DNA yielded D and trimming. The sample data list 90,000 or so clones, and about 84% of these were observed just once. The ten most abundant clones make up under 30% of the sample.

CDR1 and CDR2 were assigned from the germline V gene (reference sequence) as SGHNT and YYREEE. Spanning cysteine to phenylalanine, the CDR3 consists of 14 amino acids. The CDR3 DNA has 42 bases and is translated from base 1. The junction shows trimming of 4 bases on V and 2 bases on J, plus 12 bases between the germline ends. The origin of this receptor is a human donor in a cohort sampled during active COVID-19. Recombination connected TRBV5-4 to TRBJ1-1; a tentative D call is TRBD1 (6 bases match). Sequencing was carried out using peripheral blood. The nucleotide sequence reads as follows: TGTGCCAGCAGCCTACAGGGTGTAAACACTGAAGCTTTCTTT. Translated, it reads CASSLQGVNTEAFF.